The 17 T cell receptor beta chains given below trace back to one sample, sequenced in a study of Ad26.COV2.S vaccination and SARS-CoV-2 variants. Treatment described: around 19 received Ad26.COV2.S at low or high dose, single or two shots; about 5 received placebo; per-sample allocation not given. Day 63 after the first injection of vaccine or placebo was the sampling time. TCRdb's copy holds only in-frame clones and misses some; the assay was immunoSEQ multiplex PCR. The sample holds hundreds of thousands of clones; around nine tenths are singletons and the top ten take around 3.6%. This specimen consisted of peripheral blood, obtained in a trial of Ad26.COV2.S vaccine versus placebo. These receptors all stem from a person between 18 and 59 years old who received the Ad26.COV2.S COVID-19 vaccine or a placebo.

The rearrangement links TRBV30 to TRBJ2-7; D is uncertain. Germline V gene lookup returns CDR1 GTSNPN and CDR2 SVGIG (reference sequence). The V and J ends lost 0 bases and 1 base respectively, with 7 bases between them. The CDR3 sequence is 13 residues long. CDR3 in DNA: TGTGCCTGGAGTGTTCCCGGGTCCTACGAGCAGTACTTC. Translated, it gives CAWSVPGSYEQYF.

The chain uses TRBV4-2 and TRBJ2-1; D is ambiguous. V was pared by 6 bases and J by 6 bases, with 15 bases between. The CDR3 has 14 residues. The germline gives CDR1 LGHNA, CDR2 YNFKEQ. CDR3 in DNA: TGTGCCAGCAGTCCTTCGCCCCCAATCAATGAGCAGTTCTTC. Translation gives CASSPSPPINEQFF.

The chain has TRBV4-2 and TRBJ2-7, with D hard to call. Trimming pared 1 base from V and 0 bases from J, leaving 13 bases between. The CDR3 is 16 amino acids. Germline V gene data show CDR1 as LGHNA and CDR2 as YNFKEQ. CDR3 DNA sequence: TGTGCCAGCAGCCAAGGAGTCAGCCTCAGCTCCTACGAGCAGTACTTC. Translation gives CASSQGVSLSSYEQYF.

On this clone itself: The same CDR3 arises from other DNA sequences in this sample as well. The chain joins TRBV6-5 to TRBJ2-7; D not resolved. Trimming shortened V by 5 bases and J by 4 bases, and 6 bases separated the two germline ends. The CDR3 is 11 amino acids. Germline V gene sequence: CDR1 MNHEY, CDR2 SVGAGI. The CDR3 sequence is CASSIGYEQYF. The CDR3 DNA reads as TGTGCCAGCAGTATAGGATACGAGCAGTACTTC.

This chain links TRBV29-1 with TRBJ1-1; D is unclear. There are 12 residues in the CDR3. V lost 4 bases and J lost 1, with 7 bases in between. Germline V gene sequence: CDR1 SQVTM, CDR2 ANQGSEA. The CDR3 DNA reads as TGCAGCGTTGTACGAGAGAACACTGAAGCTTTCTTT. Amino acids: CSVVRENTEAFF.

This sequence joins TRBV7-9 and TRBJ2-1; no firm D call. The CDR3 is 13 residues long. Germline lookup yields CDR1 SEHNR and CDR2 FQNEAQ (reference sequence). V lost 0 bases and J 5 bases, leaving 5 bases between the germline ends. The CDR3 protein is CASSLARNNEQFF. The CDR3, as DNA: TGTGCCAGCAGCTTAGCCCGAAACAATGAGCAGTTCTTC.

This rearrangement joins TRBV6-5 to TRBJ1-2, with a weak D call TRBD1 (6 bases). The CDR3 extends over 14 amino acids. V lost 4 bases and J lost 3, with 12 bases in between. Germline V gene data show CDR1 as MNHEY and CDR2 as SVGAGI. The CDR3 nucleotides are TGTGCCAGCAGTTCCAGGGGTAGGGACTATGGCTACACCTTC. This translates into CASSSRGRDYGYTF.

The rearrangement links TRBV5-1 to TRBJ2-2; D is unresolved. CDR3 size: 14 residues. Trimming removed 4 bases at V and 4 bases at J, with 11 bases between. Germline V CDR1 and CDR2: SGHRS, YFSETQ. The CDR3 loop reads CASSANQVTGELFF. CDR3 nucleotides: TGCGCCAGCAGCGCGAACCAGGTCACCGGGGAGCTGTTTTTT.

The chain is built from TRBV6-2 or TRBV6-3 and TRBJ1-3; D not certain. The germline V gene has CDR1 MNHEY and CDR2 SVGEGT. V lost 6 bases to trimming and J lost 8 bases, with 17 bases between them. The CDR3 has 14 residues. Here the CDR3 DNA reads TGTGCCAGCAGCTCCCCTGGAGGTTCTTACACCATATATTTT. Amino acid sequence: CASSSPGGSYTIYF.

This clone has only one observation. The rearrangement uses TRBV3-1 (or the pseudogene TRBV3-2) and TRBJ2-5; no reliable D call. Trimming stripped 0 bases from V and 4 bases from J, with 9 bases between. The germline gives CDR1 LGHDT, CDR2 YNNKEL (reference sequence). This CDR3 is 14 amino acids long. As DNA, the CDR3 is TGTGCCAGCAGCCAAGATTGGGTCGGAGAGACCCAGTACTTC. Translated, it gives CASSQDWVGETQYF.

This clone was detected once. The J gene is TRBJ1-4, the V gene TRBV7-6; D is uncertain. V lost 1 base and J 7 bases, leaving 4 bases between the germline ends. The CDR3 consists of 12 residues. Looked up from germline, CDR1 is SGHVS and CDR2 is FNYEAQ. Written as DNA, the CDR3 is TGTGCCAGCAGCTTAGAGGGTGAAAAACTGTTTTTT. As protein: CASSLEGEKLFF. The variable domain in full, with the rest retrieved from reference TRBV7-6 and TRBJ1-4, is GAGVSQSPRYKVTKRGQDVALRCDPISGHVSLYWYRQALGQGPEFLTYFNYEAQQDKSGLPNDRFSAERPEGSISTLTIQRTEQRDSAMYRCASSLEGEKLFFGSGTQLSVL.

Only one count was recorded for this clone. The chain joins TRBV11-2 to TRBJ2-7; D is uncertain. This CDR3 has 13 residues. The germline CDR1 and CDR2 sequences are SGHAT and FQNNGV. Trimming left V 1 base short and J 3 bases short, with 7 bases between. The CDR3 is CASSLGGGYEQYF. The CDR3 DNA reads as TGTGCCAGCAGCTTAGGGGGTGGCTACGAGCAGTACTTC.

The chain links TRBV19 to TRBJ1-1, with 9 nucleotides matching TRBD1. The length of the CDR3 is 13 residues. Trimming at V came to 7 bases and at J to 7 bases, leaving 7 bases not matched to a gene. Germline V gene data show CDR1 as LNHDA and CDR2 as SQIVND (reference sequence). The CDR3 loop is CASTQTGGLEAFF. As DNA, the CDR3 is TGTGCCAGTACCCAGACAGGGGGACTTGAAGCTTTCTTT.

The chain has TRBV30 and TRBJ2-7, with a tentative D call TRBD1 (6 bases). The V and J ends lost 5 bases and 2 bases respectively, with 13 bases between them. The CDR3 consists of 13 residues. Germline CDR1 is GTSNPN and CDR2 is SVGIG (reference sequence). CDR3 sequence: CAWAGDITYEQYF. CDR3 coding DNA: TGTGCCTGGGCTGGGGACATCACCTACGAGCAGTACTTC.

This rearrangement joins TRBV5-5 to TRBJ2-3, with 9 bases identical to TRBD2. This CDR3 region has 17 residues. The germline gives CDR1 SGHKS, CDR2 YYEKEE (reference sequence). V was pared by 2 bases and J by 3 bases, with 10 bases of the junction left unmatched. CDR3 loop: CASSFGLGGGGTDTQYF. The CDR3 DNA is TGTGCCAGCAGCTTTGGTTTAGGCGGGGGGGGGACAGATACGCAGTATTTT.

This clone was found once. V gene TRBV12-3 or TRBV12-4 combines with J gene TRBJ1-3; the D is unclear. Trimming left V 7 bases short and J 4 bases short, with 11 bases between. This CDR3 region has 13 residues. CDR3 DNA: TGTGCCAGCACCGATGGGTCGGGAAACACCATATATTTT. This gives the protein CASTDGSGNTIYF.

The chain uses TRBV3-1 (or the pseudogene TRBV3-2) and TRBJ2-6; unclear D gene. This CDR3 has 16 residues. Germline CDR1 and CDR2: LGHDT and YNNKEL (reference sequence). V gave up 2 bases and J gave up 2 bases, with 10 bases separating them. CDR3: CASSQPLGAGANVLTF. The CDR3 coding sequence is TGTGCCAGCAGCCAACCTCTAGGAGCTGGGGCCAACGTCCTGACTTTC.